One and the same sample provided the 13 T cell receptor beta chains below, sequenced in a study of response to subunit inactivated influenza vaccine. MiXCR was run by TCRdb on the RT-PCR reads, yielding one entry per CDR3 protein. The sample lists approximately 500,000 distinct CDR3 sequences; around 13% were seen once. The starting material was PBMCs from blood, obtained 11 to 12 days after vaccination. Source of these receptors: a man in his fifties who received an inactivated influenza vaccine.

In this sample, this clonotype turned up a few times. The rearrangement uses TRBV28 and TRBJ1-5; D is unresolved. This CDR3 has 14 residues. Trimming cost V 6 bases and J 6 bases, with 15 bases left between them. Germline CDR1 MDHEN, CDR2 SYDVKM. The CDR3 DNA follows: TGTGCCAGCAGCCTATTGCGGGAATCTCAGCCCCAGCATTTT. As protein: CASSLLRESQPQHF. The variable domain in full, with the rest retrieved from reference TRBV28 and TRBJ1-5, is DVKVTQSSRYLVKRTGEKVFLECVQDMDHENMFWYRQDPGLGLRLIYFSYDVKMKEKGDIPEGYSVSREKKERFSLILESASTNQTSMYLCASSLLRESQPQHFGDGTRLSIL.

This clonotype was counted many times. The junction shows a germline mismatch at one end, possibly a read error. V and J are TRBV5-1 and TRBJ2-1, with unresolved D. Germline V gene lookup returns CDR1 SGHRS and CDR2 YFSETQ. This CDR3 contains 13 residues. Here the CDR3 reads CASRLAPNNEQFF. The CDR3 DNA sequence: TGCGCCAGCAGGTTGGCCCCGAACAATGAGCAGTTCTTC.

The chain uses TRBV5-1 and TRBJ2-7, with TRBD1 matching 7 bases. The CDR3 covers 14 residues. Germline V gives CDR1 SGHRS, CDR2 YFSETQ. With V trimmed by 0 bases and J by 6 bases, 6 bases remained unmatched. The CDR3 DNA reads TGCGCCAGCAGCTTGGGGACAGGCTCCGGCGAGCAGTACTTC. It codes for CASSLGTGSGEQYF.

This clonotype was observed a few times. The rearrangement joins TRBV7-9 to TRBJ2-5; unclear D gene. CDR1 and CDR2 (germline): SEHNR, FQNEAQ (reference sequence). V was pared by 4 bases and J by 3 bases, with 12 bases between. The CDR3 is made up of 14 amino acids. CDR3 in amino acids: CASSWSSGEETQYF. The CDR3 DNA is TGTGCCAGCAGCTGGTCTTCTGGAGAAGAGACCCAGTACTTC.

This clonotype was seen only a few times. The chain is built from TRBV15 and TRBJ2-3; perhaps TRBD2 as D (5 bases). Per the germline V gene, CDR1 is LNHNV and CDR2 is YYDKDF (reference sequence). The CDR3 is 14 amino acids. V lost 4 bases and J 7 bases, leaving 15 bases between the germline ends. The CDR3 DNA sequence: TGTGCCACCAGCAATCCTAGCTATCCTAATACGCAGTATTTT. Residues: CATSNPSYPNTQYF.

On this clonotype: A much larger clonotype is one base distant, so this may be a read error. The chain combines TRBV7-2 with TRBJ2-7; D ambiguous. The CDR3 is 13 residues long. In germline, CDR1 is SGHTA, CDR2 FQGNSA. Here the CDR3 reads CAGSLAEFYEQYF. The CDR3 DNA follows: TGTGCCGGCAGCTTAGCAGAGTTCTACGAGCAGTACTTC.

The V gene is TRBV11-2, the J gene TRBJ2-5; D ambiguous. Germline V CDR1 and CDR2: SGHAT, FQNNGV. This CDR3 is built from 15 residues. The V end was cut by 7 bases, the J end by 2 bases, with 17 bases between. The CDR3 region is CASTDPRKSQETQYF. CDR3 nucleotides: TGTGCCAGCACCGACCCGAGGAAGTCACAAGAGACCCAGTACTTC.

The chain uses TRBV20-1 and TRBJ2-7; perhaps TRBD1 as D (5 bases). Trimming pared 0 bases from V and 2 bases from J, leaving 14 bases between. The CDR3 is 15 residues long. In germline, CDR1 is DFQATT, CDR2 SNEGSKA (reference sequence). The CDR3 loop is CSAREFTGTAYEQYF. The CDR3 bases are TGCAGTGCTAGAGAATTCACAGGCACCGCCTACGAGCAGTACTTC.

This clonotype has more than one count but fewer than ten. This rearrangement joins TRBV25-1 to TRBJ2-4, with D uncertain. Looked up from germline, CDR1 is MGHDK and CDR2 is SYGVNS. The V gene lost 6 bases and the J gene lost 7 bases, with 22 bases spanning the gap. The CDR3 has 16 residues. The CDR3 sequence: CASRSLDWRGGNIQYF. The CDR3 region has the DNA TGTGCCAGCAGGTCCCTAGACTGGCGCGGTGGGAACATTCAGTACTTC.

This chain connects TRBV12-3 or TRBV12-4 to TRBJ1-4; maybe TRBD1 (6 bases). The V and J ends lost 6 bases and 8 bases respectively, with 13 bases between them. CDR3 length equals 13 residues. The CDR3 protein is CASRGAGEEKLFF. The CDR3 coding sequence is TGTGCCAGCAGGGGGGCTGGCGAAGAAAAACTGTTTTTT.

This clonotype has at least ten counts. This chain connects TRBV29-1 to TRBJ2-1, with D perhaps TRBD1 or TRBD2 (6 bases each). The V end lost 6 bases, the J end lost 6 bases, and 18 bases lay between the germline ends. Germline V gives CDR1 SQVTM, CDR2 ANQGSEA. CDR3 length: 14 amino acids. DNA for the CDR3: TGCAGCGTGGGGGCGGGGATCGGGGCCAATGAGCAGTTCTTC. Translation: CSVGAGIGANEQFF.

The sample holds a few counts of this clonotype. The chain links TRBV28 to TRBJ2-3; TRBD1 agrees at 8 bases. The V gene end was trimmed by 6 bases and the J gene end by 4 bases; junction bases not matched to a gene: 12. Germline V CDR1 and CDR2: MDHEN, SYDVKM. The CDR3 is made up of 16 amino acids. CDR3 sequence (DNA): TGTGCCAGCAGATCTAACAGGGGGATGTATGCAGATACGCAGTATTTT. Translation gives CASRSNRGMYADTQYF.

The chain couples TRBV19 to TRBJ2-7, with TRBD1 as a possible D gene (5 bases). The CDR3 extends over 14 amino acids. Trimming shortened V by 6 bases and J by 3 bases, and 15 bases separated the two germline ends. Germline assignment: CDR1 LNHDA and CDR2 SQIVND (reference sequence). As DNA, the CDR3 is TGTGCCAGTAGAGATTCTAGGGGTAACTACGAGCAGTACTTC. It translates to CASRDSRGNYEQYF. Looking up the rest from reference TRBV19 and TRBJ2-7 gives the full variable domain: DGGITQSPKYLFRKEGQNVTLSCEQNLNHDAMYWYRQDPGQGLRLIYYSQIVNDFQKGDIAEGYSVSREKKESFPLTVTSAQKNPTAFYLCASRDSRGNYEQYFGPGTRLTVT.